This entry describes one T cell receptor (beta chain). Its antigen is unknown. This was the immunoSEQ version 4 assay in survey mode. Libraries were prepared by immunoSEQ multiplex PCR; TCRdb keeps only in-frame clonotypes and omits some of them. This sample has approximately 65,000 clones, with under 80% found just once. This sample is drawn from a study of persistence of HIV-infected CD4 T cells. Cells were stimulated with overlapping HIV-1 Gag 15-mer peptides. Sorted nonresponding memory CD4+ T cells were CD40L-negative, CD69-negative, CD45RO-high. Donors were HIV-1-infected adults who began suppressive ART during chronic infection. Germline V gene sequence: CDR1 LGHDT, CDR2 YNNKEL (reference sequence). V shed 5 bases, J shed 7 bases, and the junction held 16 bases outside the gene matches. The CDR3 length is 17 residues. The study's findings and limits: CMV- and Gag-responding cells had lower TCRbeta richness than CD3/CD28-responding cells. Antigen-responding cells were enriched for degenerate expanded CDR3beta sequences.

The V gene is TRBV3-1 (or the pseudogene TRBV3-2), the J gene TRBJ2-1, with 8 bases identical to TRBD1. The source is an adult man with HIV who was CMV-seropositive. The sample was CD4+ T cells sorted from PBMCs after approximately 18-hour stimulation, taken from a patient who received antiretroviral therapy. In nucleotides, the CDR3 is TGTGCCAGCAGCAAGGGGTCTCAGGGGGCGTTTCAGAATGAGCAGTTCTTC. Protein: CASSKGSQGAFQNEQFF.